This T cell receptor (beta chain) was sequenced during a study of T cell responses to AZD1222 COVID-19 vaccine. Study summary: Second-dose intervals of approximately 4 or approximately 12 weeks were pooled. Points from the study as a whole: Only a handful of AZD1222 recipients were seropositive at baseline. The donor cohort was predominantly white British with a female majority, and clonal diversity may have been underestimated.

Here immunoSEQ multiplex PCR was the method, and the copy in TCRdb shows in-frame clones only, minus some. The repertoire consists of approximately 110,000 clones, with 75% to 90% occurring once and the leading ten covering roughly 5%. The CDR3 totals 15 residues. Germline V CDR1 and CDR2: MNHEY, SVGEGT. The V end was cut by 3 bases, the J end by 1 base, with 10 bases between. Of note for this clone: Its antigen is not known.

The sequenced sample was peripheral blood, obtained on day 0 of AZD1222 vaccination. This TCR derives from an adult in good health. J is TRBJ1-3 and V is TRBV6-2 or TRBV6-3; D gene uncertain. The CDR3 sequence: CASSYHLTSGNTIYF. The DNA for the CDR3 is TGTGCCAGCAGTTATCACTTAACGTCTGGAAACACCATATATTTT.